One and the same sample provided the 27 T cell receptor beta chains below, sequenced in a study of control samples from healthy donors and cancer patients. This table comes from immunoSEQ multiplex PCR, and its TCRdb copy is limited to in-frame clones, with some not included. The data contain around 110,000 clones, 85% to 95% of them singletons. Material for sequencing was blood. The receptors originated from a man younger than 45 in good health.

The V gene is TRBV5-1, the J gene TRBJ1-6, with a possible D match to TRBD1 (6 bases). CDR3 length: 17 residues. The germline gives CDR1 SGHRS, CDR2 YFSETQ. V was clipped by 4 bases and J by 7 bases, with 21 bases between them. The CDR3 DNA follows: TGCGCCAGCAGCCGGACGAACCCCGGGACACAAAATTCACCCCTCCACTTT. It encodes CASSRTNPGTQNSPLHF.

The CDR3 loop reads CASSQQETQYF. Written as DNA, the CDR3 is TGTGCCAGCTCACAGCAAGAGACCCAGTACTTC. The chain joins TRBV18 to TRBJ2-5; D remains unclear. CDR1 and CDR2 (germline): KGHSH, LQKENI. V was shortened by 4 bases and J by 2 bases, with 2 bases between the two germline ends. The CDR3 is 11 amino acids.

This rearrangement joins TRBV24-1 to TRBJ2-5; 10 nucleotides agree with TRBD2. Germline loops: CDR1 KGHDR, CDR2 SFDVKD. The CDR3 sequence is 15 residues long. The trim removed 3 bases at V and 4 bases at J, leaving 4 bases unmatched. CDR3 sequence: CATSDPGLAVETQYF. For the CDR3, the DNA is TGTGCCACCAGTGATCCAGGACTAGCGGTAGAGACCCAGTACTTC.

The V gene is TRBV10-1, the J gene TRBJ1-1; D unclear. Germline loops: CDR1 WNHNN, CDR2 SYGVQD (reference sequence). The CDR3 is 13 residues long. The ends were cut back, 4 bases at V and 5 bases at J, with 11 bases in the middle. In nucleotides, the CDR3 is TGCGCCAGCAGTGGGAGCTGGAAGACTGAAGCTTTCTTT. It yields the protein CASSGSWKTEAFF.

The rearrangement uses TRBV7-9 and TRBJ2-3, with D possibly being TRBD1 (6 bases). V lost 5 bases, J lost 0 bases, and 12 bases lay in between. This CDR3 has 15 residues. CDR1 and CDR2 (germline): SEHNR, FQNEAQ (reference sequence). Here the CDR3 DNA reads TGTGCCAGCAGCCCTGGGACATTTAGCACAGATACGCAGTATTTT. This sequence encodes CASSPGTFSTDTQYF.

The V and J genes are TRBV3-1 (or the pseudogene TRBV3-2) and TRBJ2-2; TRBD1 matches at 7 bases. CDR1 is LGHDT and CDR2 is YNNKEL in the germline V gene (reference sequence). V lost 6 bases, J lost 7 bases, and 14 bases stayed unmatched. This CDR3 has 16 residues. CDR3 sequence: CASSPRSRGHGGELFF. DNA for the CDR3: TGTGCCAGCAGTCCAAGGTCTAGGGGGCATGGCGGGGAGCTGTTTTTT.

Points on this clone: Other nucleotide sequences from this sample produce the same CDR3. CDR3 in amino acids: CSVEKRDGYTF. CDR3 nucleotide sequence: TGCAGCGTTGAAAAAAGGGATGGCTACACCTTC. V is TRBV29-1 and J is TRBJ1-2, with no clear D. This CDR3 is 11 amino acids long. V lost 2 bases to trimming and J lost 6 bases, with 7 bases between them. The germline V gene encodes CDR1 SQVTM and CDR2 ANQGSEA.

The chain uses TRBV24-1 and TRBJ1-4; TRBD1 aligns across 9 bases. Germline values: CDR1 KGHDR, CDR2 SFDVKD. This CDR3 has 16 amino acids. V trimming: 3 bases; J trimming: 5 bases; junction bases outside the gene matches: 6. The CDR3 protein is CATSDPGTGSNEKLFF. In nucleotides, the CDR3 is TGTGCCACCAGTGATCCCGGGACAGGGTCGAATGAAAAACTGTTTTTT.

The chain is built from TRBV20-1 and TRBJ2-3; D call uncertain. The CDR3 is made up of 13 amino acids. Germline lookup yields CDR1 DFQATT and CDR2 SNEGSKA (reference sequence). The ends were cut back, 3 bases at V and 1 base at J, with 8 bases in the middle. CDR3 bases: TGCAGTGCTAGTCTAAGGGGCACAGATACGCAGTATTTT. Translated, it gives CSASLRGTDTQYF.

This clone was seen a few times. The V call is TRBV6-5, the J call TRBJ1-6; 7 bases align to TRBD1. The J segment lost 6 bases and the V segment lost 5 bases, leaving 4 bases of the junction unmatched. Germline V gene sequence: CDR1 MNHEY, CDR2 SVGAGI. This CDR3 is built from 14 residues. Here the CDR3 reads CASSQTGPNSPLHF. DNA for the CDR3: TGTGCCAGCAGTCAGACAGGGCCTAATTCACCCCTCCACTTT.

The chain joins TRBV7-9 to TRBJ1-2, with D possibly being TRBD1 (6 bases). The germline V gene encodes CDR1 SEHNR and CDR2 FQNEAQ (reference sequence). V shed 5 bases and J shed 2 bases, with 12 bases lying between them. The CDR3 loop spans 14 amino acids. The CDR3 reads CASSPRTENYGYTF. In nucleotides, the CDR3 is TGTGCCAGCAGCCCCAGGACAGAGAACTATGGCTACACCTTC.

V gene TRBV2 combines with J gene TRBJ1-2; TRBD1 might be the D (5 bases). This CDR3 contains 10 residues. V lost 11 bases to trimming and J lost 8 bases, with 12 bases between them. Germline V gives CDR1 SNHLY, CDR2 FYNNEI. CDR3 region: CAVRDPGYTF. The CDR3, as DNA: TGTGCCGTCCGGGACCCCGGCTACACCTTC.

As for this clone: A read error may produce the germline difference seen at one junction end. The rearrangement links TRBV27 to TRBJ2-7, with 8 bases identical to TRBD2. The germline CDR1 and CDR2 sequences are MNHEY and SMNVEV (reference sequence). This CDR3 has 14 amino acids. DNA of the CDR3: TGTGCCAGCAGATTATCGGGGGGGCTCTACGAGCAGTACTTC. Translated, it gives CASRLSGGLYEQYF.

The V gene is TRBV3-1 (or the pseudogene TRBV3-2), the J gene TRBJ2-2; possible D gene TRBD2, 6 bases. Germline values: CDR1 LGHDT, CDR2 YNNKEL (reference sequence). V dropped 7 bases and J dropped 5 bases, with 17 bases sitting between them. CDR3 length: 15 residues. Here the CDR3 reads CASTGRGTGTGELFF. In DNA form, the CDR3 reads TGTGCCAGCACCGGAAGAGGGACTGGAACCGGGGAGCTGTTTTTT.

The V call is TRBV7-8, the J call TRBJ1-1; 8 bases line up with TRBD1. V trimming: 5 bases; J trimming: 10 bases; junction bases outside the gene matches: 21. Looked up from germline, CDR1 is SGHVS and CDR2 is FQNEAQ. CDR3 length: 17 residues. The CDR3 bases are TGTGCCAGCAGCCGCGTCCACGGGGGCAGGGGGCCCCCGGTAGCTTTCTTT. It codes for CASSRVHGGRGPPVAFF.

Written as DNA, the CDR3 is TGTGCCTGGTCACCGCCTCCGGGGCCCGAAGCTTTCTTT. This encodes CAWSPPPGPEAFF. The chain links TRBV30 to TRBJ1-1, with D possibly matching TRBD1 (5 bases). The CDR3 has 13 amino acids. Germline values: CDR1 GTSNPN, CDR2 SVGIG (reference sequence). Trimming pared 5 bases from V and 8 bases from J, leaving 18 bases between. The full variable domain, its missing parts supplied by reference TRBV30 and TRBJ1-1, is SQTIHQWPATLVQPVGSPLSLECTVEGTSNPNLYWYRQAAGRGLQLLFYSVGIGQISSEVPQNLSASRPQDRQFILSSKKLLLSDSGFYLCAWSPPPGPEAFFGQGTRLTVV.

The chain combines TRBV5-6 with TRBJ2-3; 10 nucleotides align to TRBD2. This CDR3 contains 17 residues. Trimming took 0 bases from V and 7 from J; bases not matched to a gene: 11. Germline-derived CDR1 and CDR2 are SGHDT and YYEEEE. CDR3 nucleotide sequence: TGTGCCAGCAGCTTGGCAACTAGCGGGGAGCCCACGAATACGCAGTATTTT. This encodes CASSLATSGEPTNTQYF.

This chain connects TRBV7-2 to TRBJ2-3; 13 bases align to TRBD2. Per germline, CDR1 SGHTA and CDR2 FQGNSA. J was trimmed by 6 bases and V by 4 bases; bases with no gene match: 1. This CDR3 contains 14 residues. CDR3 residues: CASSWGLAGDTQYF. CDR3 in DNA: TGTGCCAGCAGCTGGGGACTAGCGGGGGATACGCAGTATTTT.

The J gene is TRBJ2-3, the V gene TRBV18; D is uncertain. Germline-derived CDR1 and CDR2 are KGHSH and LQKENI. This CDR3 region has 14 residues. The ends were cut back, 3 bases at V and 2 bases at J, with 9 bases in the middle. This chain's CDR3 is CASSPPFNTDTQYF. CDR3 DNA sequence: TGTGCCAGCTCACCTCCCTTCAACACAGATACGCAGTATTTT. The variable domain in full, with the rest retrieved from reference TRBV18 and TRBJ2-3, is NAGVMQNPRHLVRRRGQEARLRCSPMKGHSHVYWYRQLPEEGLKFMVYLQKENIIDESGMPKERFSAEFPKEGPSILRIQQVVRGDSAAYFCASSPPFNTDTQYFGPGTRLTVL.

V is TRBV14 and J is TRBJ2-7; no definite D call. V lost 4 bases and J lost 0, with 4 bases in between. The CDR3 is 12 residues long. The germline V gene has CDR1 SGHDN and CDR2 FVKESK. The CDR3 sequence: CASSRTSYEQYV. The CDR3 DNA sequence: TGTGCCAGCAGCCGGACCTCCTACGAGCAGTACGTC.

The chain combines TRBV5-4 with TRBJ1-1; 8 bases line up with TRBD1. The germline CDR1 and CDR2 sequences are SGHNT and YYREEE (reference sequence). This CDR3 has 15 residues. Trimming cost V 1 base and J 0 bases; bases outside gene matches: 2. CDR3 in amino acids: CASSLTGGVNTEAFF. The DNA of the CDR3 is TGTGCCAGCAGCTTGACAGGGGGAGTGAACACTGAAGCTTTCTTT.

CDR3 protein: CASSSPEVSSYEQYV. The CDR3 coding sequence is TGTGCCAGCAGTTCCCCCGAGGTGTCCTCCTACGAGCAGTACGTC. The V and J genes are TRBV6-2 or TRBV6-3 and TRBJ2-7; D not certain. CDR3 length equals 15 residues. V was pared by 4 bases and J by 0 bases, with 13 bases between. Germline CDR1 MNHEY, CDR2 SVGEGT.

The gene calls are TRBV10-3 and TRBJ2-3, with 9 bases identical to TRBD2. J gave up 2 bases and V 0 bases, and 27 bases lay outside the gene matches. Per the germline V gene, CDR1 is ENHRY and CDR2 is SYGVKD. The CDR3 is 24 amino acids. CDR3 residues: CAISESLRTSVNPTLTDHTDTQYF. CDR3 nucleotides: TGTGCCATCAGTGAGTCGTTACGGACTAGCGTGAATCCGACCCTAACAGACCACACAGATACGCAGTATTTT.

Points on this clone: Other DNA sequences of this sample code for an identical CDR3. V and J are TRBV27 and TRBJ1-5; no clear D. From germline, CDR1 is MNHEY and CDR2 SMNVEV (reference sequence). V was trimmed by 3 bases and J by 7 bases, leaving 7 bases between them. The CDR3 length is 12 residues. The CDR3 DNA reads TGTGCCAGCAGTTTTTTGGGGCAGCCCCAGCATTTT. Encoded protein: CASSFLGQPQHF.

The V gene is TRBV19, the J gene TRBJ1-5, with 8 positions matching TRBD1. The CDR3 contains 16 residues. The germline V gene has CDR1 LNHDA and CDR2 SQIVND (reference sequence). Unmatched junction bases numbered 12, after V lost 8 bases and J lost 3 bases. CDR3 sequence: CASVQPGGVANQPQHF. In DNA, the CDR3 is TGTGCCAGTGTTCAACCAGGGGGCGTAGCCAATCAGCCCCAGCATTTT.

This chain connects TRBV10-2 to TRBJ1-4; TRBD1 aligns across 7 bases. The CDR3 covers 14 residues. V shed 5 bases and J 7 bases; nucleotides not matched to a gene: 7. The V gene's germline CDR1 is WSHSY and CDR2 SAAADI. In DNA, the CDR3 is TGCGCCAGCAGTCAAGGGGGCGCGGGTGAAAAACTGTTTTTT. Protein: CASSQGGAGEKLFF.

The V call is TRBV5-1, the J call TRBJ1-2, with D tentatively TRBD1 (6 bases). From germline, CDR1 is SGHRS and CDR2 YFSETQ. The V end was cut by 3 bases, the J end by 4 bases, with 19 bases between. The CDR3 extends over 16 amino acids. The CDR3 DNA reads TGCGCCAGCAGCTCCACTACAGGAGGACAGATCTATGGCTACACCTTC. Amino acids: CASSSTTGGQIYGYTF.